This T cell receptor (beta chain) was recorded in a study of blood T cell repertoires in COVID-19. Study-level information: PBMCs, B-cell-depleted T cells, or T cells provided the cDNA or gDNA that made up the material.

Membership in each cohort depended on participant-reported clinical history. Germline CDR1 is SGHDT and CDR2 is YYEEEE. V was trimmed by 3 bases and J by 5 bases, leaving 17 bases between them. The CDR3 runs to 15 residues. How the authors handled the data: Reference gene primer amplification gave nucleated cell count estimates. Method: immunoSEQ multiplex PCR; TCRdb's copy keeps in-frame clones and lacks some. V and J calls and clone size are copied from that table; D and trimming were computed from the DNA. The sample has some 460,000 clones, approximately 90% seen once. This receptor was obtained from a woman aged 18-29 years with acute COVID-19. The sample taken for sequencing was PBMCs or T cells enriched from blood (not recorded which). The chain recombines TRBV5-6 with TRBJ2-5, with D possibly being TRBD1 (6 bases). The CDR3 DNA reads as TGTGCCAGCAGCTGGGGATGGACAGTCTCGGAGACCCAGTACTTC. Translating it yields CASSWGWTVSETQYF. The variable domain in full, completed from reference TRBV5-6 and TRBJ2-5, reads DAGVTQSPTHLIKTRGQQVTLRCSPKSGHDTVSWYQQALGQGPQFIFQYYEEEERQRGNFPDRFSGHQFPNYSSELNVNALLLGDSALYLCASSWGWTVSETQYFGPGTRLLVL.